This TCR beta chain was obtained from a study of cytomegalovirus exposure and HLA in healthy donors. Trimming at V came to 4 bases and at J to 6 bases, leaving 5 bases not matched to a gene. The length of the CDR3 is 15 residues. Germline CDR1 reads SGHTA; CDR2 reads FQGNSA. PCR involved 60 Vbeta and 13 Jbeta primers. The method was immunoSEQ multiplex PCR; TCRdb's version includes in-frame clones alone and lacks a portion of them. The sample comprises approximately 120,000 clones, 60% to 85% of which are singletons, and roughly 2% rests with the top ten. The source material was PBMCs. The receptor's source is a man between 45 and 60 years old in good health and CMV-seronegative. The rearrangement joins TRBV7-2 to TRBJ1-5; TRBD1 matches at 11 bases. CDR3 loop: CASSWDRGGGQPQHF. The CDR3 coding sequence is TGTGCCAGCAGCTGGGACAGGGGGGGAGGTCAGCCCCAGCATTTT.